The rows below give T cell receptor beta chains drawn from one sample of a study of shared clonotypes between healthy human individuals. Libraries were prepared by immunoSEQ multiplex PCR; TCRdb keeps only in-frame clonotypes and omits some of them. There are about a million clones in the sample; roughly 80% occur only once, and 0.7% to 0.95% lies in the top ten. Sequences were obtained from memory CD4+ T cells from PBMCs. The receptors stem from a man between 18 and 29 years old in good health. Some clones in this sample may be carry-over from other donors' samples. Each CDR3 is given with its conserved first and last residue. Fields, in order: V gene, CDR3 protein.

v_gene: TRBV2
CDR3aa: CASSVFGEEQFF

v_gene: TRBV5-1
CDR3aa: CASSLSGLNTEAFF

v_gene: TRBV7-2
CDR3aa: CASSLGWGTSSYEQYF

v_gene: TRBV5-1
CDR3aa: CASSLAEGNYGYTF

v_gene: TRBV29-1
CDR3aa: CSVRRGEQFF

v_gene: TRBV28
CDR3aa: CASSFLAGANTEAFF

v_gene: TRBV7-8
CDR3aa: CASSLGGTSGRERYF

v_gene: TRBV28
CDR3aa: CASSPPGQPQHF

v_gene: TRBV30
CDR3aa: CASERGTAVNVLTF

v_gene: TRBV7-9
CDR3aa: CASSLRQGSYNEQFF

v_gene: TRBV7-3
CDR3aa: CASSANSWSDTQYF

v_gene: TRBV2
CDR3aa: CASSGGGTGELFF

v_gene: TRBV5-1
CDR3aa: CASSLFQGDEKLFF

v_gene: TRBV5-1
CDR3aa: CASSLDGTGQAFF

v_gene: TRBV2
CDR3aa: CASEAHLTGEGNEQFF

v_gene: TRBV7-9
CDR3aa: CASSSAGQGQTTVF

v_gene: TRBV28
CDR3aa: CASSPSGGYGYTF

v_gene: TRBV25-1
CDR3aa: CASGLAGVDTQYF

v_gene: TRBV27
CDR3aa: CASSRQRGGTEQYF

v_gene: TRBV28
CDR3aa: CASSQSGRGGNEQFF

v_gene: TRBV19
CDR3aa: CASRTYGNSNQPQHF

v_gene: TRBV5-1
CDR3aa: CASSLLGGQVYEAQHF

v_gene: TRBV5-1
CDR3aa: CASREGGGMNTEAFF

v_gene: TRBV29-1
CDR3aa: CSVEGSGAVYTQYF

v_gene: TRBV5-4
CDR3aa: CASSSVAGGYNEQFF

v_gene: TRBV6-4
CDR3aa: CASSDSMTSGPGNTQYF

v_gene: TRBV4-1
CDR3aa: CASSQGWLQVYEQYF

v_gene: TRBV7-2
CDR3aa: CASSLAVGLYNEQFF

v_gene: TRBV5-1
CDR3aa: CASSLGQGLGETQYF

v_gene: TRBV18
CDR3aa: CASSGQGAGQPQHF

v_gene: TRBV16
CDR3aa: CASSEVGGLFEQYF

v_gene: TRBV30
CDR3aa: CAWSGGWGSAYEQYF

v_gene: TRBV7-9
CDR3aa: CASSERDIQYF

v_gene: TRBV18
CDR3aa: CASSPRGASGTQTGEQYF

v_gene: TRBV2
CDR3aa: CASSSESGANVLTF

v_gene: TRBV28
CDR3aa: CASSLLGYGGAEGEKLFF

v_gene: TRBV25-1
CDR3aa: CASSEFAGRTDTQYF

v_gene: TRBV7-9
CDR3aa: CASSLSEKNTIYF

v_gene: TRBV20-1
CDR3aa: CSTLGADGYTF

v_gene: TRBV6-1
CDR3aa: CASRSSGRAYEQYF

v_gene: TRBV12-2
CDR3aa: CASSEGLTDTQYF